These 24 T cell receptor beta chains share one sample of origin, sequenced in a study of blood T cell repertoires in COVID-19. Data came from immunoSEQ multiplex PCR; TCRdb stores just in-frame clones and leaves some out. The table includes 200,000 to 250,000 clones, around 90% detected once. The sample taken for sequencing was peripheral blood. The receptors originated from a man between 18 and 35 years old with active or convalescent COVID-19.

The V and J genes are TRBV5-1 and TRBJ1-4; 7 bases map to TRBD1. This CDR3 is 16 amino acids long. Unmatched junction bases numbered 10, after V lost 0 bases and J lost 8 bases. Per the germline V gene, CDR1 is SGHRS and CDR2 is YFSETQ. CDR3 amino acids: CASSLGATGSSEKLFF. CDR3 nucleotides: TGCGCCAGCAGCTTGGGGGCGACAGGGTCAAGCGAAAAACTGTTTTTT.

The chain links TRBV5-6 to TRBJ2-1; D is perhaps TRBD1 (5 bases). The ends were cut back, 4 bases at V and 12 bases at J, with 23 bases in the middle. The CDR3 runs to 15 residues. Germline CDR1 is SGHDT and CDR2 is YYEEEE. CDR3 loop: CASSPQGPVAMMQFF. CDR3 coding DNA: TGTGCCAGCAGCCCGCAGGGCCCGGTGGCAATGATGCAGTTCTTC.

The chain links TRBV29-1 to TRBJ2-1; 7 bases line up with TRBD2. Germline trimming cut 7 bases from V and 6 bases from J; bases unmatched to any gene: 15. The germline V gene encodes CDR1 SQVTM and CDR2 ANQGSEA. This CDR3 has 15 residues. CDR3 protein: CSASYGWEGPNEQFF. CDR3 bases: TGCAGCGCCTCCTACGGGTGGGAGGGCCCCAATGAGCAGTTCTTC.

The CDR3 DNA is TGTGCCAGCAGTTTTCTAGGAAAACTGTTTTTT. Its protein is CASSFLGKLFF. The chain employs TRBV12-3 or TRBV12-4 and TRBJ1-4; D unresolved. CDR3 size: 11 residues. V was pared by 3 bases and J by 10 bases, with 6 bases between.

The sample holds one count of this clone. The rearrangement joins TRBV6-5 to TRBJ1-5, with D possibly TRBD1 on 6 matching bases. Trimming cost V 5 bases and J 2 bases, with 10 bases left between them. Germline V CDR1 and CDR2: MNHEY, SVGAGI. CDR3 length: 14 residues. The CDR3 is CASSNTGRNQPQHF. CDR3 coding DNA: TGTGCCAGCAGTAACACAGGGCGCAATCAGCCCCAGCATTTT.

This clone was observed once. The chain recombines TRBV10-2 with TRBJ2-3; maybe TRBD2 (5 bases). Germline V lookup: CDR1 WSHSY, CDR2 SAAADI. The CDR3 consists of 15 residues. Trimming took 6 bases from V and 0 from J, leaving 13 bases between them. This CDR3 reads CASRSLAASTDTQYF. CDR3 sequence (DNA): TGCGCCAGCAGATCCCTAGCTGCTAGCACAGATACGCAGTATTTT.

The CDR3 sequence is CASSLRGSSSRGQETQYF. The CDR3 nucleotides read TGTGCCAGCAGCTTAAGGGGGTCAAGCTCGAGGGGGCAAGAGACCCAGTACTTC. This sequence joins TRBV7-9 and TRBJ2-5; perhaps TRBD1 as D (6 bases). Trimming left V 2 bases short and J 2 bases short, with 21 bases between. The V gene's germline CDR1 is SEHNR and CDR2 FQNEAQ (reference sequence). This CDR3 is built from 18 residues.

V and J are TRBV27 and TRBJ1-5; no definite D call. V lost 4 bases, J lost 0 bases, and 7 bases lay in between. The CDR3 contains 14 residues. The germline V gene has CDR1 MNHEY and CDR2 SMNVEV (reference sequence). Written as DNA, the CDR3 is TGTGCCAGCAGTTCAATCAATAGCAATCAGCCCCAGCATTTT. Protein product: CASSSINSNQPQHF.

This clone was seen more than once but under ten times. The chain couples TRBV7-8 to TRBJ1-5, with D possibly TRBD1 on 6 matching bases. Trimming pared 1 base from V and 6 bases from J, leaving 16 bases between. The CDR3 spans 16 residues. Germline lookup yields CDR1 SGHVS and CDR2 FQNEAQ. DNA for the CDR3: TGTGCCAGCAGCTTAGGCGGGTTCAGGGGTTCTCAGCCCCAGCATTTT. Its translation: CASSLGGFRGSQPQHF.

V and J are TRBV7-3 and TRBJ2-7; 8 bases map to TRBD2. With V trimmed by 2 bases and J by 5 bases, 5 bases remained unmatched. Per the germline V gene, CDR1 is SGHTA and CDR2 is FQGTGA. CDR3 length equals 14 residues. CDR3 nucleotides: TGTGCCAGCAGCTTATCGACAGCGGGAGACGAGCAGTACTTC. Translated: CASSLSTAGDEQYF.

This chain uses TRBV7-2 with TRBJ1-5, with TRBD1 matching 9 bases. CDR1 and CDR2 from the germline V gene are SGHTA and FQGNSA. V shed 1 base, J shed 4 bases, and the junction held 5 bases outside the gene matches. The length of the CDR3 is 16 residues. CDR3 nucleotide sequence: TGTGCCAGCAGCTTAGTGGGGACAGGGAAAAATCAGCCCCAGCATTTT. Amino acids: CASSLVGTGKNQPQHF. Full variable domain (remainder filled in from reference TRBV7-2 and TRBJ1-5): GAGVSQSPSNKVTEKGKDVELRCDPISGHTALYWYRQSLGQGLEFLIYFQGNSAPDKSGLPSDRFSAERTGGSVSTLTIQRTQQEDSAVYLCASSLVGTGKNQPQHFGDGTRLSIL.

This clone was counted a single time. The chain couples TRBV5-4 to TRBJ1-6; 8 nucleotides agree with TRBD1. This CDR3 is 14 amino acids long. The V segment lost 5 bases and the J segment 6 bases; nucleotides outside the gene matches: 4. Germline CDR1 reads SGHNT; CDR2 reads YYREEE (reference sequence). The CDR3 DNA reads as TGTGCCAGCAGTAGGACAGGGCCTAATTCACCCCTCCACTTT. It codes for CASSRTGPNSPLHF.

This rearrangement joins TRBV5-1 to TRBJ1-1; maybe TRBD1 (5 bases). The germline gives CDR1 SGHRS, CDR2 YFSETQ. Trimming removed 0 bases at V and 0 bases at J, with 9 bases between. This CDR3 comprises 15 residues. In nucleotides, the CDR3 is TGCGCCAGCAGCTTGGGACAGAATATGAACACTGAAGCTTTCTTT. Amino acids: CASSLGQNMNTEAFF.

The chain employs TRBV4-1 and TRBJ2-1; 9 bases fit TRBD2. Germline V gene lookup returns CDR1 MGHRA and CDR2 YSYEKL. Trimming cost V 0 bases and J 8 bases; bases outside gene matches: 5. CDR3 length equals 15 residues. For the CDR3, the DNA is TGCGCCAGCAGCCAAGATAGCGGGAGTATCGATGAGCAGTTCTTC. Its protein is CASSQDSGSIDEQFF.

This clone was found once. The chain joins TRBV6-5 to TRBJ2-7, with TRBD1 as a possible D gene (6 bases). Per germline, CDR1 MNHEY and CDR2 SVGAGI. V was trimmed by 10 bases and J by 9 bases, leaving 16 bases between them. This CDR3 contains 11 residues. In nucleotides, the CDR3 is TGTGCCACAGGGGCCCACGATGGGCAGTACTTC. Translated, it gives CATGAHDGQYF.

J is TRBJ1-4 and V is TRBV6-5; D might be TRBD1 (6 bases). The V end lost 6 bases, the J end lost 7 bases, and 18 bases lay between the germline ends. CDR3 length: 15 residues. Germline loops: CDR1 MNHEY, CDR2 SVGAGI. This chain's CDR3 is CASSPPRGRPEKLFF. The CDR3 nucleotides read TGTGCCAGCAGCCCCCCCAGGGGACGCCCTGAAAAACTGTTTTTT.

This rearrangement joins TRBV25-1 to TRBJ2-6; 8 nucleotides match TRBD1. The CDR3 consists of 15 residues. After removal of 7 bases from V and 2 bases from J, the junction contained 4 bases not matched to a gene. CDR1 is MGHDK, CDR2 SYGVNS, per germline. The chain's CDR3 is CASNPTGAGANVLTF. CDR3 nucleotide sequence: TGTGCCAGCAACCCGACAGGGGCTGGGGCCAACGTCCTGACTTTC.

The chain uses TRBV15 and TRBJ2-1; 10 bases are shared with TRBD2. The V segment lost 4 bases and the J segment 8 bases; nucleotides outside the gene matches: 11. Germline CDR1 and CDR2: LNHNV and YYDKDF (reference sequence). This CDR3 spans 16 amino acids. CDR3 amino acids: CATSIAPGTSVDEQFF. In nucleotides, the CDR3 is TGTGCCACCAGCATTGCCCCCGGGACTAGCGTCGATGAGCAGTTCTTC.

The J gene is TRBJ1-2, the V gene TRBV6-5; D call uncertain. V was cut by 5 bases and J by 8 bases, with 18 bases left in between. CDR1 is MNHEY and CDR2 is SVGAGI in the germline V gene. The CDR3 runs 14 residues. The CDR3 DNA follows: TGTGCCAGCAGTCGCCGGGATCACCCTAAGGGCTACACCTTC. Translated: CASSRRDHPKGYTF.

About this clone: Additional DNA sequences in this sample encode the identical CDR3. The genes are TRBV14 and TRBJ2-5; TRBD2 matches 14 bases. The CDR3 has 15 amino acids. Trimming at V came to 1 base and at J to 5 bases, leaving 0 bases not matched to a gene. CDR1 is SGHDN, CDR2 FVKESK, per germline. CDR3 coding DNA: TGTGCCAGCAGCCAAGGACTAGCGGGAGGGGAGACCCAGTACTTC. Its protein is CASSQGLAGGETQYF. The full variable domain, completed using reference TRBV14 and TRBJ2-5, is EAGVTQFPSHSVIEKGQTVTLRCDPISGHDNLYWYRRVMGKEIKFLLHFVKESKQDESGMPNNRFLAERTGGTYSTLKVQPAELEDSGVYFCASSQGLAGGETQYFGPGTRLLVL.

The V call is TRBV6-1, the J call TRBJ1-3; the D gene is possibly TRBD1 (6 bases). Germline loops: CDR1 MNHNS, CDR2 SASEGT. The ends were cut back, 0 bases at V and 0 bases at J, with 15 bases in the middle. CDR3 length: 18 residues. The CDR3 reads CASSEAGGQTHSGNTIYF. CDR3 in DNA: TGTGCCAGCAGTGAAGCGGGTGGACAGACACACTCTGGAAACACCATATATTTT.

The chain carries TRBV6-5 and TRBJ1-5; D perhaps matches TRBD1 (5 bases). V was clipped by 6 bases and J by 4 bases, with 10 bases between them. Per germline, CDR1 MNHEY and CDR2 SVGAGI. This CDR3 has 13 residues. CDR3 amino acids: CASRGTANQPQHF. The CDR3 DNA reads TGTGCCAGCAGGGGGACTGCAAATCAGCCCCAGCATTTT.

The chain joins TRBV4-2 to TRBJ2-7, with D possibly being TRBD1 (5 bases). CDR3 length: 15 residues. Trimming removed 3 bases at V and 5 bases at J, with 17 bases between. CDR1 and CDR2 (germline): LGHNA, YNFKEQ. The CDR3 nucleotides are TGTGCCAGCAGCCAGGTAGCCGCAGCCAGGGACGAGCAGTACTTC. Protein sequence: CASSQVAAARDEQYF.

The rearrangement links TRBV6-6 to TRBJ1-5, with unresolved D. This CDR3 contains 13 residues. CDR1 and CDR2 (germline): MNHNY, SVGAGI (reference sequence). Trimming removed 7 bases at V and 0 bases at J, with 7 bases between. CDR3 in DNA: TGTGCCAGCACGGAGTATAGCAATCAGCCCCAGCATTTT. Translated: CASTEYSNQPQHF.